This T cell receptor (beta chain) emerged from a study of CD8+CD57+ T cells in acquired aplastic anemia. Trimming cost V 5 bases and J 16 bases, with 27 bases left between them. In germline, CDR1 is SGHTA, CDR2 FQGTGA. The CDR3 has 15 residues. CDR3 and TCR beta VDJ profiling relied on genomic DNA as the template. TCRdb reprocessed the reads via MiXCR and lists one record per CDR3 protein. The sample contains 400,000 to 500,000 distinct CDR3 sequences, just under 70% of which appear only once. This receptor was obtained from a human donor in good health, serving as a control. The chain uses TRBV7-3 and TRBJ2-1; perhaps TRBD2 as D (5 bases). The sequenced sample consisted of sorted CD4+, CD8+, or CD8+CD57+ T cells (not recorded which) from PBMCs. CDR3 DNA: TGTGCCAGCAGCCCCCTCCAGAGGGCGACGCAGTATTTTTTCTTC. It encodes CASSPLQRATQYFFF. Using reference TRBV7-3 and TRBJ2-1 for the parts outside the CDR3, the full variable domain is GAGVSQTPSNKVTEKGKYVELRCDPISGHTALYWYRQSLGQGPEFLIYFQGTGAADDSGLPNDRFFAVRPEGSVSTLKIQRTERGDSAVYLCASSPLQRATQYFFFGPGTRLTVL.